What follows are 9 T cell receptor beta chains derived from one specimen sequenced in a study of cytomegalovirus exposure and HLA in healthy donors. 13 Jbeta primers and 60 Vbeta primers were used for the PCR. Sequencing used immunoSEQ multiplex PCR; TCRdb keeps in-frame clones, though not all of them. Here the sample spans 85,000 to 120,000 clones, around 57% being singletons. Sequenced input: PBMCs. Receptor source: a human donor in good health.

The CDR3 protein is CASSSRDRDQETQYF. The CDR3 DNA sequence: TGTGCCAGCAGCTCCCGGGACAGGGATCAAGAGACCCAGTACTTC. This chain uses TRBV13 with TRBJ2-5; TRBD1 matches at 9 bases. The trim removed 4 bases at V and 2 bases at J, leaving 5 bases unmatched. CDR1 and CDR2 (germline): PRHDT, FYEKMQ (reference sequence). The CDR3 length is 15 residues.

The chain links TRBV27 to TRBJ1-5, with a tentative D call TRBD1 (6 bases). Germline V lookup: CDR1 MNHEY, CDR2 SMNVEV (reference sequence). Trimming cost V 1 base and J 2 bases, with 9 bases left between them. The CDR3 totals 15 residues. CDR3 region: CASSLYPGGNQPQHF. The CDR3 nucleotides are TGTGCCAGCAGTTTATATCCAGGGGGCAATCAGCCCCAGCATTTT.

This chain uses TRBV10-3 with TRBJ1-1; D is possibly TRBD1 (5 bases). This CDR3 comprises 14 residues. Germline loops: CDR1 ENHRY, CDR2 SYGVKD. V was pared by 3 bases and J by 5 bases, with 13 bases between. CDR3 in amino acids: CAISDLGGRTEAFF. The CDR3 DNA reads TGTGCCATCAGTGATCTGGGGGGAAGGACTGAAGCTTTCTTT.

The genes are TRBV6-5 and TRBJ2-7; a weak D match, TRBD1 (6 bases). CDR1 is MNHEY, CDR2 SVGAGI, per germline. Between the trimmed V and J ends, which lost 7 bases and 3 bases, there was a span of 16 bases. This CDR3 is built from 14 residues. The CDR3 here is CASKKTGDYYEQYF. The DNA of the CDR3 is TGTGCCAGCAAAAAGACAGGTGATTACTACGAGCAGTACTTC.

This rearrangement joins TRBV5-1 to TRBJ2-4; the match to TRBD2 covers 8 bases. In germline, CDR1 is SGHRS, CDR2 YFSETQ. With 6 bases clipped from V and 10 bases from J, the junction kept 9 bases outside the gene matches. The CDR3 loop spans 13 amino acids. This CDR3 reads CASNGGDTGIQYF. CDR3 bases: TGCGCCAGCAACGGGGGGGACACGGGTATTCAGTACTTC.

The V gene is TRBV23-1, the J gene TRBJ2-7, with a tentative D call TRBD1 (6 bases). TRBV23-1 falls under the ORF class, with uncertain function. Deletions cut 6 bases from V and 4 bases from J, with 16 bases between. The CDR3 consists of 14 residues. In nucleotides, the CDR3 is TGCGCCAGCAGCTCCGGACAGATCCTATACGAGCAGTACTTC. Residues: CASSSGQILYEQYF.

V is TRBV30 and J is TRBJ1-1; D unclear. V dropped 0 bases and J dropped 4 bases, with 12 bases sitting between them. Per the germline V gene, CDR1 is GTSNPN and CDR2 is SVGIG (reference sequence). The CDR3 runs to 14 residues. CDR3 DNA sequence: TGTGCCTGGAGTGTAGGATCTGCGGTCACTGAAGCTTTCTTT. Translation gives CAWSVGSAVTEAFF.

This clone was detected a few times. J is TRBJ2-7 and V is TRBV2, with 8 bases matching TRBD1. This CDR3 is built from 17 residues. J was trimmed by 2 bases and V by 4 bases; bases with no gene match: 13. Germline values: CDR1 SNHLY, CDR2 FYNNEI. The CDR3 nucleotides are TGTGCCAGCAGTGGGGTCGGCAGGGGACAGGATACCTACGAGCAGTACTTC. Protein product: CASSGVGRGQDTYEQYF.

The V and J genes are TRBV5-5 and TRBJ2-5; TRBD1 aligns across 8 bases. The CDR3 runs 15 residues. Per germline, CDR1 SGHKS and CDR2 YYEKEE (reference sequence). The V and J ends lost 0 bases and 3 bases, in that order; junction bases with no gene match: 4. In DNA, the CDR3 is TGTGCCAGCAGCTTGGTTGAGACAGGGGAAGAGACCCAGTACTTC. It codes for CASSLVETGEETQYF.